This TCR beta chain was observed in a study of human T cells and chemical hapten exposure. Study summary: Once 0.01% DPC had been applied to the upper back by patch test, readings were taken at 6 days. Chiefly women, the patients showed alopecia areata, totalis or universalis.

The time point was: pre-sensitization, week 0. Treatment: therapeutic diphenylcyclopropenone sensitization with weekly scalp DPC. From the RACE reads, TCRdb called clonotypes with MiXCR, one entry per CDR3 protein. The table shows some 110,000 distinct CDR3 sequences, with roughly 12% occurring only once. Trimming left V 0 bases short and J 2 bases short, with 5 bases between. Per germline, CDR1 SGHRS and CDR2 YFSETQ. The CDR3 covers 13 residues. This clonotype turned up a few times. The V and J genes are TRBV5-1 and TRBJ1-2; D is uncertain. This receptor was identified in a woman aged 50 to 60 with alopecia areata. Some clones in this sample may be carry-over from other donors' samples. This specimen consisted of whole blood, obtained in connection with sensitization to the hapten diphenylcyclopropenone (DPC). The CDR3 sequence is CASSLALNYGYTF. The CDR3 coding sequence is TGCGCCAGCAGCTTGGCGTTAAACTATGGCTACACCTTC.